This T cell receptor beta chain was profiled in a study of PD-L1 blockade in urothelial cancer. Study context: The patients first took atezolizumab in about 2014, receiving 1,200 mg intravenously every 3 weeks. Blood drawn 3 weeks (second dose) and 6 weeks after treatment start was analyzed.

This clone appeared a few times. The table came from immunoSEQ multiplex PCR; TCRdb's copy has only in-frame clones and leaves some out. Of roughly 60,000 clones in the sample, roughly 82% were seen once. The sequences come from PBMCs, collected around atezolizumab (anti-PD-L1) treatment. This sequence was found in a man aged 65 to 79 with urothelial cancer.

For the CDR3, the DNA is TGTGCCATCAGTGTGGGGGCTAGCACAGATACGCAGTATTTT. It codes for CAISVGASTDTQYF. The chain employs TRBV10-3 and TRBJ2-3; maybe TRBD1 (6 bases). Trimming removed 4 bases from V and 0 bases from J, with 8 bases in between. CDR1 and CDR2 (germline): ENHRY, SYGVKD. The CDR3 has 14 amino acids.